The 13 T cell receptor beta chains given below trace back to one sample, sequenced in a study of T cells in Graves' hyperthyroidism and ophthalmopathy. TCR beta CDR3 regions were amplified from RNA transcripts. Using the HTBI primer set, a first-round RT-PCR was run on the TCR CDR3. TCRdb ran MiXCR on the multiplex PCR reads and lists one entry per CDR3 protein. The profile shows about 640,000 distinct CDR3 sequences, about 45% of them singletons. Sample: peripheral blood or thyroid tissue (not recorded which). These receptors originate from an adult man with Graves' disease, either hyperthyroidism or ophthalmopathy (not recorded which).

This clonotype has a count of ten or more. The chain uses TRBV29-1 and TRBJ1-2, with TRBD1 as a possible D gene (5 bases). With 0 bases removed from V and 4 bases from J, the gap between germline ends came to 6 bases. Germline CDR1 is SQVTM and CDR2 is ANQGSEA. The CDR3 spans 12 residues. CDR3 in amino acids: CSVEEDSYGYTF. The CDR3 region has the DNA TGCAGCGTTGAAGAAGACAGCTATGGCTACACCTTC.

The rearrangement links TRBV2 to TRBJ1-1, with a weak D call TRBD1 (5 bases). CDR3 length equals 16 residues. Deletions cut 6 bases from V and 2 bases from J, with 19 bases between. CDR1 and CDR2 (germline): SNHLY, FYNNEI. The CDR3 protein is CASSLDLQGVNTEAFF. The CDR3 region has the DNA TGTGCCAGCAGCTTAGATCTGCAGGGAGTCAACACTGAAGCTTTCTTT. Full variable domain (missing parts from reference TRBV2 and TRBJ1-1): EPEVTQTPSHQVTQMGQEVILRCVPISNHLYFYWYRQILGQKVEFLVSFYNNEISEKSEIFDDQFSVERPDGSNFTLKIRSTKLEDSAMYFCASSLDLQGVNTEAFFGQGTRLTVV.

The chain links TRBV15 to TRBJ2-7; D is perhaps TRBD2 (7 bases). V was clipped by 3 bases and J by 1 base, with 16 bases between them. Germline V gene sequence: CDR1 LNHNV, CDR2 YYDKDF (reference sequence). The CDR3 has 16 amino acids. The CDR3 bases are TGTGCCACCAGCAGGGGGGGGACACTTGCTTCCTACGAGCAGTACTTC. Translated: CATSRGGTLASYEQYF.

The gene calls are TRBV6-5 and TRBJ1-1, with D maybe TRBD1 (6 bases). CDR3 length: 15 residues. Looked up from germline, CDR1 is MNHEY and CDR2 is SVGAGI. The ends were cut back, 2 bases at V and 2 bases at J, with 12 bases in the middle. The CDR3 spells CASSYLGQPNTEAFF. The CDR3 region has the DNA TGTGCCAGCAGTTACCTTGGACAGCCCAACACTGAAGCTTTCTTT.

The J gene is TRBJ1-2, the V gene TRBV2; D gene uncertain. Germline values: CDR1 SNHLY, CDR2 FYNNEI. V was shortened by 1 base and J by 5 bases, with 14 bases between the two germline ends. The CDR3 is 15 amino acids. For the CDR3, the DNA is TGTGCCAGCAGTGAAGACAGCGTTGAGGAATATGGCTACACCTTC. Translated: CASSEDSVEEYGYTF.

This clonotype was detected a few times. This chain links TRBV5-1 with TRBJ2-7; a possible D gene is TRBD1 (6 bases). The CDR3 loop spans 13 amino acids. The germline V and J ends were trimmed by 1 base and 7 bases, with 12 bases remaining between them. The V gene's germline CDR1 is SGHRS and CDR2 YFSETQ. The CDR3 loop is CASSLPAGDEQYF. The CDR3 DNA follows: TGCGCCAGCAGCTTGCCCGCAGGGGATGAGCAGTACTTC.

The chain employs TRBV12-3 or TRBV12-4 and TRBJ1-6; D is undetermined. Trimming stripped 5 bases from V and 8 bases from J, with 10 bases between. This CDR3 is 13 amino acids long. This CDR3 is CASSGYGDSPLHF. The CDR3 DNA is TGTGCCAGCAGTGGGTACGGTGATTCACCCCTCCACTTT.

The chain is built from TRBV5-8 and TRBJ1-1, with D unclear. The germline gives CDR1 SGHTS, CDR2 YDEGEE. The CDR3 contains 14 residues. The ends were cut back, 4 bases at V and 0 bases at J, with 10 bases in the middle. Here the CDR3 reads CASSRRSLNTEAFF. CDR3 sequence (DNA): TGTGCCAGCAGCCGCCGGAGCCTGAACACTGAAGCTTTCTTT.

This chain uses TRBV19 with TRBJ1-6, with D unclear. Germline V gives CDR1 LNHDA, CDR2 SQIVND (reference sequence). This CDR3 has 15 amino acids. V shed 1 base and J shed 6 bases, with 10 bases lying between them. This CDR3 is CASSIGTRSNSPLHF. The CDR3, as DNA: TGTGCCAGTAGTATAGGAACCCGGAGTAATTCACCCCTCCACTTT. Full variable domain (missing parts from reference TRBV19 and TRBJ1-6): DGGITQSPKYLFRKEGQNVTLSCEQNLNHDAMYWYRQDPGQGLRLIYYSQIVNDFQKGDIAEGYSVSREKKESFPLTVTSAQKNPTAFYLCASSIGTRSNSPLHFGNGTRLTVT.

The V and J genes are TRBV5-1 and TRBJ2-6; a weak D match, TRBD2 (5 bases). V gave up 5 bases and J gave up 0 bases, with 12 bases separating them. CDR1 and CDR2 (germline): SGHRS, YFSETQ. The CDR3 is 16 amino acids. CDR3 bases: TGCGCCAGCAGATTTGGACTGTTCTCTGGGGCCAACGTCCTGACTTTC. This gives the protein CASRFGLFSGANVLTF.

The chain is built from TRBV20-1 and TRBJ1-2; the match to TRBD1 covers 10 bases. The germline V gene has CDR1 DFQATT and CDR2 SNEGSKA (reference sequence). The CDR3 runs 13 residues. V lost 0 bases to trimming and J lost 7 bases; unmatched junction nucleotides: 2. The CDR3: CSARDGTGVGYTF. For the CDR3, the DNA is TGCAGTGCTAGAGACGGGACAGGGGTTGGCTACACCTTC.

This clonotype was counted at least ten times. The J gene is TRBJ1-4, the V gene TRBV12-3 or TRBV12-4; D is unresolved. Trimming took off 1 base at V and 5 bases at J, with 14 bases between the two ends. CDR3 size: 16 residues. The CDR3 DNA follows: TGTGCCAGCAGTTTAGAGGGTGCGGGCAGCAATGAAAAACTGTTTTTT. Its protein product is CASSLEGAGSNEKLFF.

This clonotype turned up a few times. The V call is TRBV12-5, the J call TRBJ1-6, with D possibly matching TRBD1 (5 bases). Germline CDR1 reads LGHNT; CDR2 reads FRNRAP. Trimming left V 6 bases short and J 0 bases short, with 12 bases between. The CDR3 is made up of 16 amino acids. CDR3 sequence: CASGPQGASYNSPLHF. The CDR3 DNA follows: TGTGCTAGTGGCCCCCAGGGAGCCTCCTATAATTCACCCCTCCACTTT.